This T cell receptor beta chain comes out of a study of shared clonotypes between healthy human individuals. Libraries were prepared by immunoSEQ multiplex PCR; TCRdb keeps only in-frame clonotypes and omits some of them. The table records about 2.1 million clones, just over 90% of them present only once. Naive CD8 isolation took CD45RO-negative cells positively selected for CCR7 and excluded terminally differentiated effector memory CD45RA+ cells. The CDR3 runs 17 residues. Germline V CDR1 and CDR2: SGHAT, FQNNGV. The junction had 11 bases not matched to a gene; V was cut back by 5 bases and J by 1 base.

Sequencing input: naive CD8+ T cells from PBMCs. The genes are TRBV11-2 and TRBJ2-4; 7 bases are a match to TRBD1. The TCR sequence derives from a man aged 18 to 35 in good health. Some clones in this sample may be carry-over from other donors' samples. CDR3 amino acids: CASSKTTGPGAKNIQYF. In nucleotides, the CDR3 is TGTGCCAGCAGCAAAACGACAGGGCCGGGGGCCAAAAACATTCAGTACTTC.